This is a list of T cell receptor beta chains from one sample in a study of early T cells in non-severe SARS-CoV-2 infection. TCRdb fed the 5' RACE reads into MiXCR, producing one record per CDR3 protein. The sample lists tens of thousands of distinct CDR3 sequences, about an eighth occurring once. The sample was whole blood, taken at baseline. Receptors originate from an adult who was a healthcare worker with PCR-confirmed SARS-CoV-2 infection or an uninfected control (not recorded which). Each CDR3 is given with its conserved first and last residue. D genes are given only for firm matches. Clone sizes are given selectively: once, few, many, or a class where the clone is expanded.

clone_size: NA
v_call: TRBV29-1
d_call: NA
j_call: TRBJ2-5
cdr3_nt: TGCAGCGTCATGGACGGCTCTCGGACCCAGTACTTC
cdr3_aa: CSVMDGSRTQYF

clone_size: many
v_call: TRBV25-1
d_call: NA
j_call: TRBJ2-7
cdr3_nt: TGTGCCACCATAGTTGGCCACGAGCAGTACTTC
cdr3_aa: CATIVGHEQYF

clone_size: many
v_call: TRBV7-9
d_call: NA
j_call: TRBJ1-4
cdr3_nt: TGTGCCAGCAGCTTCAGGGGAGGTGAAAAACTGTTTTTT
cdr3_aa: CASSFRGGEKLFF

clone_size: medium-sized
v_call: TRBV29-1
d_call: NA
j_call: TRBJ1-3
cdr3_nt: TGCAGCGTCATTTGGAGGAACTCTGGAAACACCATATATTTT
cdr3_aa: CSVIWRNSGNTIYF

clone_size: NA
v_call: TRBV19
d_call: NA
j_call: TRBJ2-4
cdr3_nt: TGTGCCAGTAGTATGATGGGGGGCAGCATTCAGTACTTC
cdr3_aa: CASSMMGGSIQYF

clone_size: few
v_call: TRBV7-2
d_call: NA
j_call: TRBJ1-2
cdr3_nt: TGTGCCAGCAGCATAGGGAGCTATGGCTACACCTTC
cdr3_aa: CASSIGSYGYTF

clone_size: once
v_call: TRBV7-6
d_call: NA
j_call: TRBJ2-3
cdr3_nt: TGTGCCAGCAGCTTAGGATCCCTGTCTAGCACAGATACGCAGTATTTT
cdr3_aa: CASSLGSLSSTDTQYF

clone_size: medium-sized
v_call: TRBV27
d_call: TRBD1
j_call: TRBJ1-1
cdr3_nt: TGTGCCAGCAGTTGGGGACAGGGGGAGGGGAACACTGAAGCTTTCTTT
cdr3_aa: CASSWGQGEGNTEAFF

clone_size: NA
v_call: TRBV7-2
d_call: NA
j_call: TRBJ1-3
cdr3_nt: TGTGCCAGCAGCTTGGGACCGGGACACCTCTCTGGAAACACCATATATTTT
cdr3_aa: CASSLGPGHLSGNTIYF

clone_size: NA
v_call: TRBV27
d_call: NA
j_call: TRBJ1-6
cdr3_nt: TGTGCCAGCAGTTTAATAAGGGACTCACCCCTCCACTTT
cdr3_aa: CASSLIRDSPLHF

clone_size: few
v_call: TRBV7-9
d_call: TRBD1
j_call: TRBJ1-6
cdr3_nt: TGTGCCAGCAGCTTGGGGTCAGGGGGTTCACCCCTCCACTTT
cdr3_aa: CASSLGSGGSPLHF

clone_size: few
v_call: TRBV5-8
d_call: NA
j_call: TRBJ2-3
cdr3_nt: TGTGCCAGCAGCTTGGTTAAGGAAAACACAGATACGCAGTATTTT
cdr3_aa: CASSLVKENTDTQYF

clone_size: few
v_call: TRBV18
d_call: TRBD2
j_call: TRBJ2-2
cdr3_nt: TGTGCCAGCTCACCCCCCGGGACTAGAGGCACCGGGGAGCTGTTTTTT
cdr3_aa: CASSPPGTRGTGELFF

clone_size: NA
v_call: TRBV5-4
d_call: NA
j_call: TRBJ2-3
cdr3_nt: TGTGCCAGCAGCTTGGGCCGGTCACTGGGCCCAGATACGCAGTATTTT
cdr3_aa: CASSLGRSLGPDTQYF

clone_size: NA
v_call: TRBV19
d_call: NA
j_call: TRBJ1-4
cdr3_nt: TGTGCCAGTAGCATGACCCTGGGAAAACTGTTTTTT
cdr3_aa: CASSMTLGKLFF

clone_size: many
v_call: TRBV5-5
d_call: TRBD1
j_call: TRBJ2-6
cdr3_nt: TGTGCCAGCAGCGGACAGGCTGGGGCCAACGTCCTGACTTTC
cdr3_aa: CASSGQAGANVLTF

clone_size: NA
v_call: TRBV3-1
d_call: TRBD2
j_call: TRBJ2-1
cdr3_nt: TGTGCCAGCAGCCAAGAGGAGCTAGCGGGAGGCTGGGGAAATGAGCAGTTCTTC
cdr3_aa: CASSQEELAGGWGNEQFF

clone_size: NA
v_call: TRBV7-9
d_call: NA
j_call: TRBJ1-2
cdr3_nt: TGTGCCAGCAGCCTGGACACCCTCTATGGATATGGCTACACCTTC
cdr3_aa: CASSLDTLYGYGYTF

clone_size: many
v_call: TRBV20-1
d_call: NA
j_call: TRBJ2-7
cdr3_nt: TGCAGTGCTAGAGGAAATACAGACTACGAGCAGTACTTC
cdr3_aa: CSARGNTDYEQYF

clone_size: NA
v_call: TRBV12-3/TRBV12-4
d_call: TRBD2
j_call: TRBJ2-3
cdr3_nt: TGTGCCAGCGGACTAGCGGGGGTACCAGTGAGCACAGATACGCAGTATTTT
cdr3_aa: CASGLAGVPVSTDTQYF

clone_size: NA
v_call: TRBV6-1
d_call: TRBD2
j_call: TRBJ2-1
cdr3_nt: TGTGCCAGCACCGGGACTAGCGGGGGCCCTGAGCAGTTCTTC
cdr3_aa: CASTGTSGGPEQFF

clone_size: many
v_call: TRBV5-1
d_call: NA
j_call: TRBJ2-1
cdr3_nt: TGCGCCAGCAGCGTGAGGGTCGGCGGTAATGAGCAGTTCTTC
cdr3_aa: CASSVRVGGNEQFF

clone_size: NA
v_call: TRBV6-6
d_call: NA
j_call: TRBJ2-4
cdr3_nt: TGTGCCAGCAGCGCCGAAGGGGATGCAAACATTCAGTACTTC
cdr3_aa: CASSAEGDANIQYF

clone_size: NA
v_call: TRBV18
d_call: NA
j_call: TRBJ2-4
cdr3_nt: TGTGCCAGCTCCGAGGGGACCTGGCAAAACATTCAGTACTTC
cdr3_aa: CASSEGTWQNIQYF

clone_size: NA
v_call: TRBV7-8
d_call: NA
j_call: TRBJ2-7
cdr3_nt: TGTGCCAGCAGCTTAGTCGGCAGAGTAAGCTCCTACGAGCAGTACTTC
cdr3_aa: CASSLVGRVSSYEQYF

clone_size: few
v_call: TRBV11-2
d_call: NA
j_call: TRBJ2-3
cdr3_nt: TGTGCCAGCAGCCCCACCCAGCGGGGCACAGATACGCAGTATTTT
cdr3_aa: CASSPTQRGTDTQYF

clone_size: few
v_call: TRBV4-2
d_call: NA
j_call: TRBJ2-5
cdr3_nt: TGTGCCAGCAGCCCCCAGGACACAGAAGAGACCCAGTACTTC
cdr3_aa: CASSPQDTEETQYF

clone_size: few
v_call: TRBV12-3/TRBV12-4
d_call: TRBD1
j_call: TRBJ2-2
cdr3_nt: TGTGCCAGCAGTTTAGTGGCAGGGGGAGCCGGGGAGCTGTTTTTT
cdr3_aa: CASSLVAGGAGELFF

clone_size: few
v_call: TRBV20-1
d_call: TRBD2
j_call: TRBJ2-1
cdr3_nt: TGCAGTGCTAGTTTCCGGCCACGGACTACTAGCGAGAAGGAGAGCTCCTACAATGAGCAGTTCTTC
cdr3_aa: CSASFRPRTTSEKESSYNEQFF

clone_size: many
v_call: TRBV19
d_call: NA
j_call: TRBJ2-3
cdr3_nt: TGTGCCAGTAGTAATTCAGGGGGGAGCACAGATACGCAGTATTTT
cdr3_aa: CASSNSGGSTDTQYF

clone_size: many
v_call: TRBV6-5
d_call: NA
j_call: TRBJ1-2
cdr3_nt: TGTGCCAGCAGTCAAGACAGGAAGTATGGCTACACCTTC
cdr3_aa: CASSQDRKYGYTF

clone_size: few
v_call: TRBV10-3
d_call: NA
j_call: TRBJ2-7
cdr3_nt: TGTGCCATCAGTGATGAAGGACTAACCTCCGAGCAGTACTTC
cdr3_aa: CAISDEGLTSEQYF

clone_size: many
v_call: TRBV27
d_call: TRBD2
j_call: TRBJ2-3
cdr3_nt: TGTGCCAGCAGTTTTAAGGCGGGGGGGCTGGATACGCAGTATTTT
cdr3_aa: CASSFKAGGLDTQYF

clone_size: NA
v_call: TRBV20-1
d_call: NA
j_call: TRBJ2-7
cdr3_nt: TGCAGTGCCGGGGCTAGCGTCTCCTACGAGCAGTACTTC
cdr3_aa: CSAGASVSYEQYF

clone_size: few
v_call: TRBV11-1
d_call: NA
j_call: TRBJ2-5
cdr3_nt: TGTGCCAGCAGCTCCCGCCCGGCGGTACAAGAGACCCAGTACTTC
cdr3_aa: CASSSRPAVQETQYF